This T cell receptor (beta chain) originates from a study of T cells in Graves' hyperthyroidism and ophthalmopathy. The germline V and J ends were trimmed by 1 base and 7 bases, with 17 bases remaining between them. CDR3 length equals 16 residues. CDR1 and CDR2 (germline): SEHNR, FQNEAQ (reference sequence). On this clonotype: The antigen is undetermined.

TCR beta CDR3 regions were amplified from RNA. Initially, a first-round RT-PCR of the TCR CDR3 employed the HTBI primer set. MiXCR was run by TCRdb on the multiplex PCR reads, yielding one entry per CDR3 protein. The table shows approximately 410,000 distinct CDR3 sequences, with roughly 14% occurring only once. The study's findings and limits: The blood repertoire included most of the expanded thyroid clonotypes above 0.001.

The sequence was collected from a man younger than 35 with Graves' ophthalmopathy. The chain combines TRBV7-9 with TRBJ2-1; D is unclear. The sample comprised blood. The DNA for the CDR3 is TGTGCCAGCAGCTTAGGGGCCCTAGGCGTCCGAAATGAGCAGTTCTTC. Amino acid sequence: CASSLGALGVRNEQFF.